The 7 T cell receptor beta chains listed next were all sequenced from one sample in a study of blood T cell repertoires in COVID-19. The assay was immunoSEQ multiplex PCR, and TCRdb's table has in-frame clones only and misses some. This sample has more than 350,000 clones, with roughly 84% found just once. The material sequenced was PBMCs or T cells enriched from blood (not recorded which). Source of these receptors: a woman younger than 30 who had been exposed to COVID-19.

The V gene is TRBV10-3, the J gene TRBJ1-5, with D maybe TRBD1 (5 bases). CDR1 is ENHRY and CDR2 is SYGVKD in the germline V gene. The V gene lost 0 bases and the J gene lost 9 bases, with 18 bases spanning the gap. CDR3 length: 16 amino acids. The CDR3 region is CAISESRRGRIRPQHF. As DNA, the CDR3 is TGTGCCATCAGTGAGTCACGGAGGGGAAGGATAAGGCCCCAGCATTTT.

CDR3 nucleotides: TGTGCCAGCACCCGTTTCGGGACAGGGGGTTTCTTT. Its translation is CASTRFGTGGFF. The V gene is TRBV12-3 or TRBV12-4, the J gene TRBJ1-1; 11 nucleotides line up with TRBD1. This CDR3 region has 12 residues. The ends lost 7 bases at V and 13 bases at J; junction bases unmatched: 8.

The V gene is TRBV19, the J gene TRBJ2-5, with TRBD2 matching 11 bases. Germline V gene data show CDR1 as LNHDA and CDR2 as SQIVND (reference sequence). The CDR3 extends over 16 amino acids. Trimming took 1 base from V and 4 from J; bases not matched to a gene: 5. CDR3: CASSIATSGGRETQYF. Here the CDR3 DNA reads TGTGCCAGTAGTATAGCCACTAGCGGGGGCCGAGAGACCCAGTACTTC. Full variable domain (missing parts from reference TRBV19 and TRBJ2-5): DGGITQSPKYLFRKEGQNVTLSCEQNLNHDAMYWYRQDPGQGLRLIYYSQIVNDFQKGDIAEGYSVSREKKESFPLTVTSAQKNPTAFYLCASSIATSGGRETQYFGPGTRLLVL.

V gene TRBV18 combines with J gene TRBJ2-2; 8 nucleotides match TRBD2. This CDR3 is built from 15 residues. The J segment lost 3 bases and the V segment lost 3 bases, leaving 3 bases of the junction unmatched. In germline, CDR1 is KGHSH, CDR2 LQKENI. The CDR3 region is CASSPMTSDTGELFF. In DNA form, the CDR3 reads TGTGCCAGCTCACCGATGACTAGCGACACCGGGGAGCTGTTTTTT.

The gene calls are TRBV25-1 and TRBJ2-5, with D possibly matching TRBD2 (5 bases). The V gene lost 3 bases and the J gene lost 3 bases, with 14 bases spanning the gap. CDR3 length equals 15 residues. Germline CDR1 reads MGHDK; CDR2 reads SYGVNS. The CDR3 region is CASSEGRHIEETQYF. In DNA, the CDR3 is TGTGCCAGCAGTGAGGGGAGACATATAGAAGAGACCCAGTACTTC.

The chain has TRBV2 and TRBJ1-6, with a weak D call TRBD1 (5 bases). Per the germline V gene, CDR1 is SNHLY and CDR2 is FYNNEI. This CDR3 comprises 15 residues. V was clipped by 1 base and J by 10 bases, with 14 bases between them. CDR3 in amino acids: CASSEGGQGSSPLHF. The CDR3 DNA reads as TGTGCCAGCAGTGAAGGTGGGCAGGGCTCATCACCCCTCCACTTT.

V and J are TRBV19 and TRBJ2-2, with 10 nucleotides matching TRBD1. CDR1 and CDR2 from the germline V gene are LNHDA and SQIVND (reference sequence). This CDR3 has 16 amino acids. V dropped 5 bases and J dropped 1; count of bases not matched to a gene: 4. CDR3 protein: CASSWTGGMNTGELFF. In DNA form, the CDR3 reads TGTGCCAGTAGTTGGACAGGGGGGATGAACACCGGGGAGCTGTTTTTT.